This T cell receptor beta chain appears in the sequencing data of a study of CD8 T cell repertoires and HIV-1 epitope variants. The overall study: Controls included no peptide, Ebola AY9 epitope, and a CMV, EBV, flu pool. Tested: three Gag epitope families, Nef HW9 and YT9. Notes on the study in general: Nef KF9 drew several clonotypes and HW9 one, without TAALDMSHF responses.

J gave up 4 bases and V 4 bases, and 11 bases lay outside the gene matches. The CDR3 extends over 16 amino acids. CDR1 SGHNT and CDR2 YYREEE come from the germline V gene (reference sequence). The data were produced by immunoSEQ multiplex PCR, yet TCRdb's version contains in-frame clones alone and is incomplete. The sample contains about 95,000 clones, around 75% of which appear only once. This clone was seen a few times. Its specificity is not known. V gene TRBV5-4 combines with J gene TRBJ2-1, with 7 bases identical to TRBD1. The specimen was uncultured baseline CD8+ T cells from peripheral blood mononuclear cells (PBMCs). This TCR was recovered from a male donor with HIV. The CDR3 sequence: CASSPPRQGYYNEQFF. CDR3 coding DNA: TGTGCCAGCAGCCCTCCACGACAGGGATATTACAATGAGCAGTTCTTC.